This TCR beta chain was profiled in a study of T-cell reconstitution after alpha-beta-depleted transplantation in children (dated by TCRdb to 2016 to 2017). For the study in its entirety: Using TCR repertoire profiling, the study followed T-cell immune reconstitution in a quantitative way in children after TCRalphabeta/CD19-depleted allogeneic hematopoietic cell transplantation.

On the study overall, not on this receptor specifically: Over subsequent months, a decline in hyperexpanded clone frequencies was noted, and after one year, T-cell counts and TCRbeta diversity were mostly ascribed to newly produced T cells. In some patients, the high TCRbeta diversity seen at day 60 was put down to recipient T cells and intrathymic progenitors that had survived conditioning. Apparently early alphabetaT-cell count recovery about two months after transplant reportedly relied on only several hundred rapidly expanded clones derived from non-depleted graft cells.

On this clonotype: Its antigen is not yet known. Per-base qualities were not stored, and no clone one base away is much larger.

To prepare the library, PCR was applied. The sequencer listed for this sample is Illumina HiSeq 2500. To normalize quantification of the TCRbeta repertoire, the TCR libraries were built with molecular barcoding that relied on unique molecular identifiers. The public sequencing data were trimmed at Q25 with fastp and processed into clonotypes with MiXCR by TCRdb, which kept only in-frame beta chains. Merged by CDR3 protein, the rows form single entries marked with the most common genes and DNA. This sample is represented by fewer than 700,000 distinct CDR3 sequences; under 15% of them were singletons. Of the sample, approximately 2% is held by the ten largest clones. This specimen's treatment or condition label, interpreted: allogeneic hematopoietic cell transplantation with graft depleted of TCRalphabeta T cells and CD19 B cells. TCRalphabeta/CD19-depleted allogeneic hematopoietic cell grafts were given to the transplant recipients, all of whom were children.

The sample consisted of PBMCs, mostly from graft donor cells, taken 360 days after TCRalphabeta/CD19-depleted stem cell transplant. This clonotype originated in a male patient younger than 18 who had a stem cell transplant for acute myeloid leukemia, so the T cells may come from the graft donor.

In nucleotide form, the sequence is TGCAGCGTTGAAGATCGAAGGGTAGGGGGAAACACCATATATTTT. Its product reads: CSVEDRRVGGNTIYF. The chain was built from TRBV29-1 and TRBJ1-3, with no confidently assigned D gene. Taken from cysteine to phenylalanine, the CDR3 has 15 residues. Here the CDR3 DNA is all that survives: 45 bases in frame from base 1. The germline V gene yields SQVTM for CDR1 and ANQGSEA for CDR2. V loses 0 bases of germline sequence and J loses 4 bases, and the interval between the two ends is 13 bases. When the CDR3 is completed using the reference TRBV29-1 and TRBJ1-3 genes on either side, the full variable domain is SAVISQKPSRDICQRGTSLTIQCQVDSQVTMMFWYRQQPGQSLTLIATANQGSEATYESGFVIDKFPISRPNLTFSTLTVSNMSPEDSSIYLCSVEDRRVGGNTIYFGEGSWLTVV.